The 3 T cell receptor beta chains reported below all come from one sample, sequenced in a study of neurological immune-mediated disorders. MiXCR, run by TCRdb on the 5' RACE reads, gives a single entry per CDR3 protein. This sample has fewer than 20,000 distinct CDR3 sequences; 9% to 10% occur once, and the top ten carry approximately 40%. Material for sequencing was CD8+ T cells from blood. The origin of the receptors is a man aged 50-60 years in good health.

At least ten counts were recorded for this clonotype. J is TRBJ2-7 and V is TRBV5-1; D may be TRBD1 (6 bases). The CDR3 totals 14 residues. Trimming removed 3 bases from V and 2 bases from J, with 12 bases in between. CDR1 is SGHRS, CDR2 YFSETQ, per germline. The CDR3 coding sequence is TGCGCCAGCAGCTCTACAGGGTCCCCCTACGAGCAGTACTTC. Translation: CASSSTGSPYEQYF.

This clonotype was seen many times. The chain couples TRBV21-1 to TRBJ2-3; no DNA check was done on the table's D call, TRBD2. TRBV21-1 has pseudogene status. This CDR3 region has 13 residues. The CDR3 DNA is TGTGCCAGGACTAGCGGGAGGTCAGATACGCAGTATTTT. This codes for CARTSGRSDTQYF.

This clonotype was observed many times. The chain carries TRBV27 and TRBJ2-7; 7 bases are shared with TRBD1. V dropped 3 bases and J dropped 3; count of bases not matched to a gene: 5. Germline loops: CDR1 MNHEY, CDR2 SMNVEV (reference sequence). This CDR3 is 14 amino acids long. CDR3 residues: CASSFRQGDYEQYF. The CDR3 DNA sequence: TGTGCCAGCAGTTTCCGACAGGGAGACTACGAGCAGTACTTC.